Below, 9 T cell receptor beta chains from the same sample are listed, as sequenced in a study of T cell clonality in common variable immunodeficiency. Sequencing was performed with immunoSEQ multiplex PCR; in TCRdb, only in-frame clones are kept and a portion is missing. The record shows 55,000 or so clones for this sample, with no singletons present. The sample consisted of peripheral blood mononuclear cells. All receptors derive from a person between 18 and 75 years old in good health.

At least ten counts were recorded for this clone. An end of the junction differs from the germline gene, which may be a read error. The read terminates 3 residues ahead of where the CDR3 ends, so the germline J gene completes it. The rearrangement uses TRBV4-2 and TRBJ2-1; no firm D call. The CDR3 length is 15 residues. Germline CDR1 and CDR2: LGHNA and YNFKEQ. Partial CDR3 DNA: TGCGCCAGCAGCCAAGTATCCATGACCGGGAATGAG. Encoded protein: CASSQVSMTGNE. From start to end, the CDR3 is CASSQVSMTGNEQFF.

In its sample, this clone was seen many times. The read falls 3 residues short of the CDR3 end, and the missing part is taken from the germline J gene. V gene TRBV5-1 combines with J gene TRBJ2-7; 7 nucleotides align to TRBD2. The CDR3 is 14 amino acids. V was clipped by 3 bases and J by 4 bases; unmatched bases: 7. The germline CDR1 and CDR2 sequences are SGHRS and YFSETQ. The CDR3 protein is CASSSAGPFYEQYF. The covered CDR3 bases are TGCGCCAGCAGCTCAGCGGGACCCTTTTACGAG.

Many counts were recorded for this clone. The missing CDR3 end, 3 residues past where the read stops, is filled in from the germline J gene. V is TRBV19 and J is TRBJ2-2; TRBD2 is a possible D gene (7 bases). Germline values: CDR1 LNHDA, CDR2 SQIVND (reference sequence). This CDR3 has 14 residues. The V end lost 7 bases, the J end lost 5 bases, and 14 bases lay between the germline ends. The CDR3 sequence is CASNLGGLTGELFF. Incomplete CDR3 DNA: TGTGCCAGTAACCTCGGGGGGCTAACCGGGGAG.

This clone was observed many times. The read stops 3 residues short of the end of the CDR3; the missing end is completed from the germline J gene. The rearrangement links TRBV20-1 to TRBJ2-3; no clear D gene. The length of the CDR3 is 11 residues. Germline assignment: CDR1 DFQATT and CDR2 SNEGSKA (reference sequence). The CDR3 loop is CSARDNRTQYF. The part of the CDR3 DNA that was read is TGCAGTGCTAGAGATAACCGGACG.

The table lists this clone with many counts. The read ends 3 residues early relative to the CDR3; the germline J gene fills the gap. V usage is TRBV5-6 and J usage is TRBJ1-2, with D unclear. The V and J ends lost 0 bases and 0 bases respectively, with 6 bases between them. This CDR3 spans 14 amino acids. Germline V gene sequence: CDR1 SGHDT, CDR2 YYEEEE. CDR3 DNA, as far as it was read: TGTGCCAGCAGCTTGGCAGGTTCTAACTATGGC. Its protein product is CASSLAGSNYG. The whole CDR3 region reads CASSLAGSNYGYTF.

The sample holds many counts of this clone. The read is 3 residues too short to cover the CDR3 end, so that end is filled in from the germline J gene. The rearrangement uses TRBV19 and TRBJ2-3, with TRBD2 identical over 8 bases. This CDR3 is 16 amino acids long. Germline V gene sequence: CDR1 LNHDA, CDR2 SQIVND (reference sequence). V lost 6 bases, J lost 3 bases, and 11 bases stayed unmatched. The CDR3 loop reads CASRGDYPGGTDTQYF. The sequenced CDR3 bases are TGTGCCAGTAGGGGGGACTATCCGGGGGGGACAGATACG.

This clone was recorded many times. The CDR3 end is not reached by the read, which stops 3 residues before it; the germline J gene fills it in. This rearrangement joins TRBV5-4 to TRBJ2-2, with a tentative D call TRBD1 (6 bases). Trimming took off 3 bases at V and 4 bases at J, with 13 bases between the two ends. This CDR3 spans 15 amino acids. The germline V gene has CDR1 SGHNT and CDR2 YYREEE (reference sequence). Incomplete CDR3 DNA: TGTGCCAGCAGCTCCCAGGGGCCGGGCACCGGGGAG. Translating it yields CASSSQGPGTGE. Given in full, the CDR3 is CASSSQGPGTGELFF.

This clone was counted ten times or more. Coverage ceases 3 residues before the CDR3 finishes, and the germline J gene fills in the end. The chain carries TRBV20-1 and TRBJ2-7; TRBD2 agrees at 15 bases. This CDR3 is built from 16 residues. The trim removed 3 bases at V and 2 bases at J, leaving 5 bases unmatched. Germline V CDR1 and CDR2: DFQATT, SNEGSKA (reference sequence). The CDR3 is CSASGLAGGPAYEQYF. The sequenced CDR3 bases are TGCAGTGCTAGTGGACTAGCGGGAGGGCCTGCCTACGAG.

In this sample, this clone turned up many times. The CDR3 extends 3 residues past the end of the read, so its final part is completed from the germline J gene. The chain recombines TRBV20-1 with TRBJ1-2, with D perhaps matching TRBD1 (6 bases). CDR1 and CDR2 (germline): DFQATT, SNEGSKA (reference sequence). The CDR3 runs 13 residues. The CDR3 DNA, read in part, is TGCAGTGCCTTGTTACAGGGTAGCGAGGAC. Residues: CSALLQGSED. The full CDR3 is CSALLQGSEDYTF.